This T cell receptor beta chain was recorded in a study of technical replicates of blood from four donors. Repertoires were generated with immunoSEQ multiplex PCR, while TCRdb's copy carries only in-frame clones and drops some. The data contain 75,000 to 100,000 clones, about 95% of them singletons. With 1 base removed from V and 10 bases from J, the gap between germline ends came to 16 bases. The CDR3 runs 15 residues. Germline lookup yields CDR1 SGHNT and CDR2 YENEEA. This chain links TRBV11-3 with TRBJ1-4; perhaps TRBD1 as D (5 bases). The material sequenced was T cells isolated from PBMCs. The TCR sequence derives from a human donor in good health. Here the CDR3 DNA reads TGTGCCAGCAGCTTAGGGGTATACGGACAACGAAAACTGTTTTTT. This gives the protein CASSLGVYGQRKLFF.